Reported below is one TCR beta chain. Data came from immunoSEQ multiplex PCR; TCRdb stores just in-frame clones and leaves some out. The sample contains nearly 250,000 clones, 75% to 85% of which appear only once. CDR3 size: 15 residues. Trimming took 3 bases from V and 3 from J; bases not matched to a gene: 7. The germline CDR1 and CDR2 sequences are ENHRY and SYGVKD. The participants were between about 18 and 90 years old and came from under 25 US areas. The sample is drawn from a study of blood T cell repertoires in COVID-19. Background on the study: There were acute and convalescent COVID-19 samples, and they came from the United States, Italy and Spain.

This TCR was sampled from a woman in her fifties or sixties with acute COVID-19. Input material: PBMCs or T cells enriched from blood (not recorded which). The V call is TRBV10-3, the J call TRBJ1-2; TRBD1 matches at 7 bases. The CDR3 DNA follows: TGTGCCATCAGTGAATCAGGGGGAGTCGACTATGGCTACACCTTC. It specifies CAISESGGVDYGYTF.